The 2 T cell receptor beta chains given below trace back to one sample, sequenced in a study of T cells expressing NK-cell markers. TCRdb reprocessed the 5' RACE reads; each CDR3 protein has one entry and no DNA is given. The sample has roughly 420,000 distinct CDR3 sequences. Specimen: blood T cells: a sorted CD56 or NKG2C T cell subset, CD4+ or CD8+ T cells, or bulk PBMC T cells (not recorded which). The receptors come from a woman between 18 and 70 years old in good health.

The chain uses TRBV19 and TRBJ1-1. Germline CDR1 reads LNHDA; CDR2 reads SQIVND (reference sequence). The length of the CDR3 is 13 residues. CDR3 sequence reads: CASSWGKNTEAFF.

The chain combines TRBV29-1 with TRBJ2-3; TCRdb outputs TRBD2, but without DNA this stays unchecked. The CDR3 is 15 residues long. Germline V gene data show CDR1 as SQVTM and CDR2 as ANQGSEA. CDR3 in amino acids: CSVEGAGGAADTQYF.